This T cell receptor beta chain stems from a study of regulatory T cells in long-lasting Graves disease (dated by TCRdb to about 2021). Regarding the research as a whole: Antithyroid drugs had been taken for less than 3 months by newly diagnosed Graves' disease patients. This study used TCR sequencing and RNA sequencing of peripheral blood to compare persistent Graves' disease patients against newly diagnosed Graves' disease patients. A total of about 33 samples underwent TCR sequencing, from 13 patients with persistent Graves' disease and 20 or so patients with newly diagnosed Graves' disease. The study was conducted in China and was registered as a clinical trial. Overall study outcomes, separate from this receptor: Persistent disease showed preferential use of TRBV28, TRBJ1-2 and TRBJ2-5, whereas newly diagnosed disease favored TRBV20-1 and TRBJ2-1. Sequencing and analysis were limited to the TCR beta chain. Persistent Graves' disease patients showed lower TCR Shannon entropy and fewer highly expanded clones than newly diagnosed patients, suggesting clonal expansion. The small sample size was acknowledged by the authors as a limitation that may reduce accuracy. Only peripheral blood was studied, because thyroid tissue, the primary lesion, was inaccessible. A larger number of public clonotypes was shared among persistent patients (more than 2,500) than among newly diagnosed patients (around 890).

Preparation of the library involved multiplex PCR. Sequencing was performed on an Illumina HiSeq 4000. CDR3 regions were amplified by Arm-PCR with iRepertoire HTBI primers to construct TCR beta libraries. Before sequencing, the PCR products went through gel purification. Turning to the authors' computational methods: A total of roughly 67 TRBV and 14 TRBJ segments were identified across samples and were used for gene usage analysis of CDR3 amino acid clonotypes. COPE and FqMerger were used to merge filtered high-quality paired reads into contigs. BLAST was used to align contigs to the IMGT TRBV, TRBD and TRBJ reference genes, and CDR3 was defined following IMGT. Any clonotype with a frequency above 0.1% was classified as a highly expanded clone. Repertoire diversity was measured by Shannon entropy, and V-J evenness by the Gini coefficient. A clonotype was considered public if more than one individual shared it. The raw public data were reprocessed by TCRdb itself: fastp quality trimming at Q25, MiXCR clonotype calling, in-frame beta chains only. Every CDR3 protein is listed once, alongside the most common genes and DNA of its rows. Clone size and V and J calls follow TCRdb, not the original study. The table for this sample lists hundreds of thousands of distinct CDR3 sequences; around 15% of them were counted only once. The ten largest clones add up to about 17% of the sample.

This clonotype has only a few counts. It lacks a known antigen. Base qualities were left out, and no much larger clone turns up one base away. According to the study, the label for this sample's time point signals: newly diagnosed GD, antithyroid drugs for less than 3 months. For both TCR sequencing and RNA sequencing, RNA was extracted from PBMCs in TRIzol. The diagnosis of Graves' disease followed American Thyroid Association guidelines. Recruitment of patients was carried out at an endocrinology department in Xi'an, China. From each patient, around 9.3 milliliters of peripheral blood was collected into an EDTA anticoagulant tube. PBMCs were isolated by Ficoll Paque Plus density gradient separation without further T cell sorting. An Agilent 2100 Bioanalyzer and agarose gel were used to check RNA quality, while a NanoDrop 2000 measured RNA concentration. The trim is 5 bases for V and 6 bases for J, with a gap of 15 bases between the germline ends. CDR1 and CDR2, looked up from the germline V gene (reference sequence), are MNHEY and SMNVEV. Taken from cysteine to phenylalanine, the CDR3 has 14 residues. Just the 42-base CDR3 DNA is kept, in frame starting at base 1.

These data also formed part of another study, on T cells in Graves' hyperthyroidism and ophthalmopathy. The second investigation adds: Stable Graves' hyperthyroidism was defined as no progression to ophthalmopathy during 18 months of follow-up. Hyperthyroidism patients were aged 18 to 65 years and newly diagnosed, with disease duration of less than 2 months. The study excluded patients with uncontrolled infections, other autoimmune diseases, pregnancy or lactation. Clinical symptoms, serum thyroxine and TRAb, thyroid ultrasound, and orbital computed tomography formed the basis for the diagnoses. The TCR CDR3 was subjected to a first round of RT-PCR using the HTBI primer set and the Qiagen OneStep RT-PCR kit. Most expanded thyroid clonotypes (frequency above 0.001) were also found in blood, which suggests that blood repertoires may mirror thyroid immune responses. In cross-validation, a model built on a 13 V-J signature told ophthalmopathy apart from stable hyperthyroidism with over 85% sensitivity and roughly 82% specificity, and in testing the same model reached 80%/75%. During validation, the model predicted progression to ophthalmopathy a median of approximately 6.5 months ahead of onset, with around 71% sensitivity and 72% to 80% specificity. TCR V-J signatures able to tell the groups apart were searched for in a discovery cohort of 100 patients, of whom over 40 had Graves' ophthalmopathy and some 60 had stable Graves' hyperthyroidism. Prospective prediction of ophthalmopathy was tested in an independent validation cohort of some 19 hyperthyroidism patients and some 17 patients who later progressed to ophthalmopathy. The 95 to 100 discovery patients were randomly divided into training and test sets at a 7:3 ratio. The study also compared thyroid tissue and blood T-cell repertoires from roughly six Graves' hyperthyroidism patients. After blood sampling, hyperthyroidism patients were treated with methimazole at a starting dose of 30 mg daily, and ophthalmopathy patients were treated with high-dose intravenous methylprednisolone. The libraries were constructed in a second round of multiplex PCR and then size-selected and purified. Libraries were sequenced paired-end with 100 bp reads on an Illumina HiSeq2000. Raw data were processed with SOAPnuke, discarding reads with adapters, uncalled bases, mean Phred below 15, or no exact constant-primer or identifier match. COPE v1.2.5 was used to merge the high-quality paired reads, and each unique nucleotide sequence was defined as a clonotype. MiTCR v1.1 was used to align the clonotypes against IMGT TRBV, TRBD and TRBJ reference segments. The analysis was restricted to V-J combinations with a frequency above 0.0001, which together covered roughly 99% of the repertoires. A TCS score was defined as the ratio of F50 (clonal expansion) to E x V (chaos), with BLOSUM62-based TCRdist applied between CDR3 peptides within each V-J. Welch's t-statistics and random forest reduced 514 V-J features to 10 to 15, which were used in a naive Bayes classifier (R e1071). Sample size was not statistically predetermined, and investigators were not blinded to group allocation. According to the paper, TCR Vbeta CDR3 sequencing was carried out on over 130 peripheral blood samples, which came from 40 to 45 ophthalmopathy, 70 to 80 hyperthyroidism and some 17 progressor patients.

The chain is assembled from TRBV27 and TRBJ2-3, with a weak D call of TRBD1 (5 bases match). The sequence was obtained from a woman under 40 with Graves disease. Donor details come from another sample of the same person, matched by shared clones. The sample consisted of peripheral blood mononuclear cells (PBMCs), taken at new diagnosis, from a patient treated with antithyroid drugs. The nucleotide sequence reads as follows: TGTGCCAGCAGTACCTCCGACAGAGATGATACGCAGTATTTT. Its protein reads: CASSTSDRDDTQYF.